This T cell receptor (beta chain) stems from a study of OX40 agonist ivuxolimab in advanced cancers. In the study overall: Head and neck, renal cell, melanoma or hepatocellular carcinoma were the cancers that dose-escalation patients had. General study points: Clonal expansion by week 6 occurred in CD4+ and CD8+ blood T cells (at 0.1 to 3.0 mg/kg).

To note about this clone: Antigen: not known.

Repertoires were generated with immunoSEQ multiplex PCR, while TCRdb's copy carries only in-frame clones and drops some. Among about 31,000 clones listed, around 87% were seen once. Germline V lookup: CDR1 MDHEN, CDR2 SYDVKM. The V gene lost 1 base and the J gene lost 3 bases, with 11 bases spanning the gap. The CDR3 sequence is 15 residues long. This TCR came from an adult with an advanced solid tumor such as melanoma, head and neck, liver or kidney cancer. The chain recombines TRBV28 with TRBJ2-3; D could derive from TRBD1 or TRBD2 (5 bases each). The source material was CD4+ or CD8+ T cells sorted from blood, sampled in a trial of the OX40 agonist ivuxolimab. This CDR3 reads CASSLYEGLTDTQYF. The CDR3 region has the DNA TGTGCCAGCAGTTTATACGAGGGGTTGACAGATACGCAGTATTTT.